Shown below are 9 T cell receptor beta chains from a single sample sequenced in a study of OX40 agonist ivuxolimab in advanced cancers. Assay: immunoSEQ multiplex PCR; the TCRdb copy retains only in-frame clones and omits some. The sample holds tens of thousands of clones; nearly 90% are singletons and the top ten take 10% to 15%. The specimen comprised CD4+ or CD8+ T cells sorted from blood, sampled in a trial of the OX40 agonist ivuxolimab. These TCRs come from an adult with an advanced solid tumor such as melanoma, head and neck, liver or kidney cancer.

The chain uses TRBV6-1 and TRBJ2-7; weak D call: TRBD2 (6 bases). This CDR3 comprises 13 residues. Germline V lookup: CDR1 MNHNS, CDR2 SASEGT. V shed 7 bases and J shed 4 bases, with 14 bases lying between them. The CDR3 region has the DNA TGTGCCAGCAATCCGGGGCGGGGATACGAGCAGTACGTC. This codes for CASNPGRGYEQYV.

As DNA, the CDR3 is TGTGCCAGCAGAGGGGCCAACCCCTACGAGCAGTACTTC. It is translated as CASRGANPYEQYF. The chain combines TRBV27 with TRBJ2-7; the D gene is possibly TRBD1 (5 bases). Per the germline V gene, CDR1 is MNHEY and CDR2 is SMNVEV (reference sequence). V lost 6 bases to trimming and J lost 2 bases, with 11 bases between them. The length of the CDR3 is 13 residues.

The V call is TRBV19, the J call TRBJ1-2; a possible D gene is TRBD1 (5 bases). Germline CDR1 and CDR2: LNHDA and SQIVND (reference sequence). The CDR3 is 15 residues long. The ends were cut back, 5 bases at V and 5 bases at J, with 18 bases in the middle. This CDR3 reads CASSAIPGLTYGYTF. CDR3 coding DNA: TGTGCCAGTAGTGCAATACCGGGACTCACTTATGGCTACACCTTC.

The chain is built from TRBV21-1 and TRBJ1-5; TRBD1 is the table's D call, not checked against the DNA. TRBV21-1 is an annotated pseudogene. There are 15 residues in the CDR3. DNA of the CDR3: TGTGCCAGCAGCTTCAGGACAGGGCACAATCAGCCCCAGCATTTT. Translation gives CASSFRTGHNQPQHF.

The rearrangement joins TRBV2 to TRBJ2-7, with a possible D match to TRBD2 (5 bases). Germline-derived CDR1 and CDR2 are SNHLY and FYNNEI. Trimming took 3 bases from V and 2 from J, leaving 14 bases between them. The CDR3 totals 15 residues. The CDR3, as DNA: TGTGCCAGCAGTGATGAGGGTAGCGTCACCTACGAGCAGTACGTC. Protein: CASSDEGSVTYEQYV.

This clone has only one observation. V and J are TRBV5-1 and TRBJ1-3, with D possibly TRBD1 on 5 matching bases. Germline-derived CDR1 and CDR2 are SGHRS and YFSETQ. Trimming removed 0 bases at V and 0 bases at J, with 16 bases between. The CDR3 totals 18 residues. The CDR3 DNA is TGCGCCAGCAGCTTGGACGGGGTCGGGGCTGGCTCTGGAAACACCATATATTTT. Protein sequence: CASSLDGVGAGSGNTIYF.

The rearrangement links TRBV5-1 to TRBJ2-2, with unresolved D. The germline V and J ends were trimmed by 0 bases and 6 bases, with 12 bases remaining between them. Germline CDR1 SGHRS, CDR2 YFSETQ. The CDR3 is 15 amino acids. The CDR3 protein is CASSLVDPIAGELFF. Here the CDR3 DNA reads TGCGCCAGCAGCTTGGTCGACCCTATCGCCGGGGAGCTGTTTTTT.

This clone showed up just once. The chain combines TRBV4-2 with TRBJ2-3; TRBD2 agrees at 12 bases. Germline V gene sequence: CDR1 LGHNA, CDR2 YNFKEQ. V shed 1 base and J 5 bases; nucleotides not matched to a gene: 4. CDR3 length: 16 amino acids. The CDR3 loop reads CASSQGTSGTRDTQYF. CDR3 bases: TGTGCCAGCAGCCAAGGGACTAGCGGGACCCGAGATACGCAGTATTTT.

This clone was picked up a small number of times. CDR3 coding DNA: TGTGCCAGCAGTTACTCCCTAGCGGACGCTCCAGGTGAGCAGTTCTTC. It codes for CASSYSLADAPGEQFF. The V call is TRBV6-5, the J call TRBJ2-1, with 7 positions matching TRBD2. Unmatched junction bases numbered 11, after V lost 0 bases and J lost 9 bases. Germline values: CDR1 MNHEY, CDR2 SVGAGI. This CDR3 spans 16 amino acids.